The 3 T cell receptor beta chains below all came from one sample that was sequenced in a study of T-cell memory formation after mild COVID-19. TCRdb passed the 5' RACE reads through MiXCR, listing each CDR3 protein once. The sample records about 210,000 distinct CDR3 sequences, around 25% being singletons. The sample taken for sequencing was PBMCs or a T cell subset sorted from them (not recorded which). The source of these receptors is an adult woman who had mild COVID-19 (a few samples of this study predate the infection). Cell type and time point are not known.

The chain carries TRBV20-1 and TRBJ2-1; D ambiguous. This CDR3 is 13 amino acids long. V lost 4 bases and J lost 4, with 11 bases in between. Germline CDR1 DFQATT, CDR2 SNEGSKA (reference sequence). The CDR3 loop is CSATTDSYNEQFF. The DNA for the CDR3 is TGCAGTGCTACAACAGATTCTTACAATGAGCAGTTCTTC.

V gene TRBV6-6 combines with J gene TRBJ2-5; 9 nucleotides match TRBD2. Trimming took 5 bases from V and 5 from J; bases not matched to a gene: 9. This CDR3 contains 15 residues. CDR1 and CDR2 from the germline V gene are MNHNY and SVGAGI (reference sequence). The CDR3, as DNA: TGTGCCAGCAGTACCCGCGGGGGGGGTTTGGAGACCCAGTACTTC. Encoded protein: CASSTRGGGLETQYF.

The chain carries TRBV2 and TRBJ2-1, with D possibly called TRBD1 or TRBD2 (5 bases each). This CDR3 contains 15 residues. Trimming shortened V by 3 bases and J by 10 bases, and 19 bases separated the two germline ends. Germline CDR1 SNHLY, CDR2 FYNNEI. The CDR3 loop reads CASSEEDASRTEQFF. The DNA for the CDR3 is TGTGCCAGCAGTGAGGAGGACGCTTCCAGGACAGAGCAGTTCTTC.